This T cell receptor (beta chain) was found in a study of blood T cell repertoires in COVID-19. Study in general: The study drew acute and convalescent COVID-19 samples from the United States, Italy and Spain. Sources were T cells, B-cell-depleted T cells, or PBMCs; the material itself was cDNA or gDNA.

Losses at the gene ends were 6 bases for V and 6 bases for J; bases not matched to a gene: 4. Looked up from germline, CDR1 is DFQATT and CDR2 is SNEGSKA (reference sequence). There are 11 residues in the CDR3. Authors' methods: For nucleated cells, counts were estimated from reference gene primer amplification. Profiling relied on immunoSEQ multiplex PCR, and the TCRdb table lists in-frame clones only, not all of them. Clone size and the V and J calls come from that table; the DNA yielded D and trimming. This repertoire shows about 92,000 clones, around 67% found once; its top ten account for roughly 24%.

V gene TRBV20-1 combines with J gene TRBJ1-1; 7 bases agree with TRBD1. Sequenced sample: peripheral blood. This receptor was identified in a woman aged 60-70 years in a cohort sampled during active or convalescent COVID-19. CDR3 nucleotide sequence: TGCAGTGCCAACAGGGGTCCTGAAGCTTTCTTT. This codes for CSANRGPEAFF.